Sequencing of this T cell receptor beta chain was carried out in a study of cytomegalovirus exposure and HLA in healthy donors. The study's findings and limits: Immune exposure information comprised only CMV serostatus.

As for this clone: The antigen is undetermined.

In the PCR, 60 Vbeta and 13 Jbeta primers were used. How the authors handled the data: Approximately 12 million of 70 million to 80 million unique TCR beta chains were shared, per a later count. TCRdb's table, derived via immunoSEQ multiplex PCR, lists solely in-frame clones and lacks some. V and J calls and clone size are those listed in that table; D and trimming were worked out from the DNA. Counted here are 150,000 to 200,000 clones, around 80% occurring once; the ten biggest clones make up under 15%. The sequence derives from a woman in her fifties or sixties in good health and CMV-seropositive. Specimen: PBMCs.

The CDR3 sequence is CASSFQYNEQFF. The DNA of the CDR3 is TGTGCCAGCAGCTTCCAGTACAATGAGCAGTTCTTC. This chain uses TRBV11-3 with TRBJ2-1; D gene uncertain. Between the trimmed V and J ends, which lost 3 bases and 4 bases, there was a span of 4 bases. CDR1 is SGHNT, CDR2 YENEEA, per germline. The CDR3 contains 12 residues.